This TCR beta chain was sequenced for a study of cytomegalovirus exposure and HLA in healthy donors (dated by TCRdb to the late 2010s). General notes on the study: According to an earlier analysis of a few hundred of the donors, about 179 million T cells yielded 117 million unique TCR beta sequences and roughly 280 Gb of sequence data. Roughly five DR-DQ haplotypes were treated as single units for association and clustering because of strong linkage in the cohort. The study profiled the T cell repertoires of some 610 subjects by immunosequencing and related them to cytomegalovirus serostatus. In a later genetic analysis, genome-wide SNP genotypes for about three fifths of the 666 donors were used, and that subset was treated as a discovery cohort. Of the 300 to 450 genotyped donors, approximately 83% fell in the genetic ancestry cluster associated with self-reported Caucasian donors. Across about 370 genotyped donors of the cohort, an average of 235,054 unique TCR beta nucleotide sequences per donor were sequenced, and 15% to 20% of those sequences were non-productive. Along with the approximately 650-subject first cohort, a separate validation cohort of 120 different subjects was used. An earlier analysis of about 620 of the donors applied high-throughput TCR beta sequencing to assess whether each TCR beta V gene segment acted as functional or pseudogenic. Donor age, sex, ethnicity and CMV serostatus were compiled together with the repertoire data. All discovery cohort repertoires had been generated using a single sequencing platform. Typing coverage differed by locus: A, B, C, DRB1 and DQB1 were typed in roughly 629-630 donors, DQA1 in 500 to 550, DPA1 in 600 to 610, and DPB1 in 400 to 480. Rather than using new phenotypic data, the later analysis identified candidate immune exposures from TCR beta sequences and from how often those sequences occurred across donors. Both class I and class II loci were covered by HLA typing, at four-digit resolution. The study combined high-throughput TCR immunosequencing, statistical association of individual TCRs with disease status, and machine learning to predict cytomegalovirus infection status. The study aimed to test whether signatures of past pathogen exposure could be identified by cataloging public T cell receptors. An early release covering approximately 600 HLA-typed donors comprised about 310 gigabases of sequencing data and around 80 million unique TCR sequences. A later analysis re-examined previously published TCR beta repertoires from around 670 donors and added high-resolution HLA genotyping to investigate patterns of TCR occurrence.

CDR1 and CDR2 are drawn from the germline V gene: SGDLS, YYNGEE. Trimming takes 3 bases from V and 0 bases from J, and the germline ends sit 7 bases apart. Inclusive of the bounding cysteine and phenylalanine, the CDR3 is 15 residues long. Just CDR3 DNA is preserved here, 45 bases in frame from base 1. To prepare the library, the immunoSEQ multiplex PCR assay was applied. For the multiplex PCR, a mixture combining 60 forward primers for TCR Vbeta segments and 13 reverse primers for TCR Jbeta segments was used. A multiplex PCR assay on genomic DNA amplified the CDR3 region of rearranged TCR beta genes. Amplified TCR beta libraries were sequenced as 87-base-pair reads on the Illumina HiSeq System. On the study's bioinformatics: In a later analysis, 80 million or so unique TCR beta chains were counted across the approximately 670 repertoires, and roughly 9.9 million of these chains were shared by at least two donors. A nearest-neighbor algorithm error-corrected the raw reads and collapsed the reads into unique sequences, merging closely related sequences to remove PCR and sequencing errors. Alignment of CDR3 sequences to IMGT reference sequences was used to assign V, D and J gene segments. For a sequence to be retained, a match of at least six nucleotides to both a V gene segment and a J gene segment was required. A rearrangement was called productive if the CDR3 had no stop codons and remained in frame with V and J, and every other rearrangement was called non-productive. Following IMGT convention, CDR3 was defined as the stretch from the second conserved V-encoded cysteine to the conserved J-encoded phenylalanine. In an earlier analysis of approximately 500 of the donors, sequences lacking an unambiguous match to a single V gene segment were excluded. An earlier analysis of a few hundred of the donors classified V segments as functional when productive rearrangements were above 56.7% and as segregating when the standard deviation between donors was above 5%. A statistical classification framework was built to diagnose cytomegalovirus status from the catalog of TCR beta chain sequences. In a later analysis, V and J genes were assigned by comparing TCR nucleotide sequences against IMGT/GENE-DB human TR gene sequences. Using the TCRdist pipeline, a later analysis assigned CDR3 sequences along with most-parsimonious VDJ recombination scenarios. In a later analysis, each TCR beta chain was defined by its CDR3 amino acid sequence together with its V-gene family, and reads without a unique V-gene family were excluded. A later analysis removed several hundred highly shared, low-generation-probability nucleotide sequences to deal with suspected cross-contamination and a sequencing artifact. For each public chain, a later analysis derived a clonal expansion index from normalized ranks of inferred template counts within each repertoire. In a later analysis, generation probabilities were computed using a VDJ recombination model fitted to out-of-frame rearrangements, and the results were checked against IGoR. Hypergeometric tests were used in a later analysis to score TCR-TCR, TCR-HLA and TCR-CMV co-occurrence, with a repertoire-size bias correction applied to the TCR pairs. In a later analysis, false discovery rates were estimated by permuting HLA or CMV assignments 20 times. In a later analysis, co-occurring TCRs were grouped with DBSCAN, and TCRdist sequence similarity was added when clustering was performed within HLA-allele-positive subsets. Co-occurrence clustering excluded repertoires with fewer than 30,000 or more than 120,000 public chains, plus five with anomalous nucleotide sharing. TCRdb's version of the immuneACCESS table is confined to in-frame rearrangements and falls short of the full clone set. An unresolved V gene accounts for under half of the shortfall where checked; the remainder is of unknown origin. V, J and clone size derive from that table, while D and trimming were established from the DNA sequence. Here the sample has 180,000 or so clones; around 78% occur a single time. Around 1.6% of the sample is taken by the ten largest.

In total, more than 500 healthy bone marrow donors made up the cohort. At the time of sampling, all cohort members were nominally healthy, though unrecorded immune exposures were likely present. The donor was CMV seronegative and belonged to the group of 352 seronegative cohort members. Every donor gave a peripheral blood sample, and the peripheral blood mononuclear cells from that sample were used for TCR beta sequencing. The Qiagen DNeasy Blood Extraction Kit was used to extract genomic DNA from the blood cell samples. Here is what the overall study found, with its caveats: Cytomegalovirus status was reported to be diagnosed by the classifier with high specificity and sensitivity in both the original and validation cohorts. The presence/absence analyses assumed that sequencing depth was roughly uniform across donors, and that assumption may not be true. In a later analysis, HLA-associated TCR beta chains showed more clonal expansion and lower generation probabilities than non-associated chains that were equally common. At a false discovery rate of 0.05, a later analysis linked 16,951 TCR beta sequences to specific HLA alleles. Most TCR sequences were observed very rarely across donors, whereas some public TCRs were present in many individuals. An earlier analysis of approximately 530 of the donors showed that most TCR beta V segments appeared in productive rearrangements either about 90% or about 30% of the time, which broadly matched IMGT annotations. The only immune exposure information available for the cohort was CMV serostatus. A later genetic analysis associated a missense DCLRE1C variant with V-gene and J-gene trimming of TCR beta chains, and an independent cohort replicated the association. In a later analysis, the rate of TCR association differed among HLA loci, with DRB1 alleles having the most associated TCRs and HLA-C alleles having the fewest. Linkage disequilibrium might explain the correlated functional status among segregating V segments, but an unknown experimental factor could not be excluded. The sequencing pipeline was judged likely to have produced a cluster of highly shared sequence variants as a technical artifact. In a later analysis, several top co-occurrence clusters were reported to appear linked to parvovirus B19, influenza, CMV and Epstein-Barr virus. A further reported finding was that TCR beta sequences accurately predicted the HLA-A and HLA-B alleles for most subjects in the first cohort. According to a later analysis, most CMV-associated TCR beta chains appeared to be HLA-restricted, and the HLA associations seemed to be driven largely by CMV exposure. Because HLA typing was unavailable for some donors at each locus, only the typed subset was used in association tests. A few of the identified cytomegalovirus-associated TCR beta chains were confirmed in vitro to be specific for cytomegalovirus antigens. Because the 87-base-pair reads could not distinguish some IMGT-functional V segments, including TRBV6-2 and TRBV6-3, those segments were excluded. In a later genetic analysis, fewer N-insertions in productive TCRs were reported among donors in an Asian-associated ancestry cluster than the approximately 670-donor mean. The earlier analysis of 587 of the donors excluded approximately 17 rarely observed V segments, including chromosome 9 orphons, because counts were too low. It was suggested by the authors that the approach could potentially be generalized to other disease states and immunological phenotypes. Assigning TCR associations to individual alleles was difficult when HLA alleles, especially DR and DQ, strongly co-occurred. The cohort was sequenced for TCR beta chains only, and without alpha or paired-chain data the features that could be detected were limited. In the study, around 150 TCR beta chains were listed as associated with cytomegalovirus.

Comments on this clone: It has no known antigen specificity. The sample holds no much larger clone one base away, and base qualities are not on file.

The chain couples TRBV9 to TRBJ1-6; TRBD1 is perhaps the D gene, given 5 matching bases. This sequence originates from a man aged 18 to 30 in good health and CMV-seronegative. The source material was PBMCs. The DNA sequence is as follows: TGTGCCAGCAGCGAGGGGTTCTCCTATAATTCACCCCTCCACTTT. Its coded protein is CASSEGFSYNSPLHF.